Below, one T cell receptor (beta chain) is given with its context. Antigen: not known. TCR subtype-specific primers in iRepertoire multiplex PCR prepared libraries for bulk and single-cell sequencing. No DNA is given; TCRdb re-called the multiplex PCR reads and lists each CDR3 protein once. This repertoire includes around 5,900 distinct CDR3 sequences. Sequenced patients had Stevens-Johnson syndrome or toxic epidermal necrolysis caused by carbamazepine. The sample belongs to a study of T cells in severe cutaneous drug reactions. Across the whole study: Only probable or definite SJS/TEN or DRESS cases by RegiSCAR were enrolled. Broader study findings: All seven CBZ-SJS/TEN blister samples shared a public TCRbeta CDR3 at mean around 14%.

This receptor was identified in a human donor with a severe cutaneous adverse drug reaction. The sample comprised PBMCs.

The chain's CDR3 is CASSEVETDTQYF. The chain combines TRBV7-9 with TRBJ2-3. The CDR3 consists of 13 residues. In germline, CDR1 is SEHNR, CDR2 FQNEAQ (reference sequence).